This T cell receptor (beta chain) was profiled in a study of CD8 T cells in ankylosing spondylitis. Study-wide findings and caveats: Disease-associated clones were CD8+ and fairly uncommon in peripheral blood. Within ankylosing spondylitis blood, a TCR beta motif made up of several highly homologous variants appeared to be characteristic. Clones linked to disease were reported to show significant enrichment in matched ankylosing spondylitis synovial fluid.

Quantitative 5'-RACE with molecular barcodes generated TCR beta libraries. TCRdb itself ran the 5' RACE reads through MiXCR, one entry per CDR3 protein. The repertoire holds under 300,000 distinct CDR3 sequences, with 8.6% as singletons. Germline CDR1 SGHRS, CDR2 YFSETQ. V lost 0 bases and J lost 8, with 14 bases in between. The CDR3 sequence is 15 residues long. As concerns this clonotype: Its antigen is unknown.

The sequence came from a male donor with ankylosing spondylitis or in good health (not recorded which). The sequenced sample consisted of blood, either unsorted or a sorted T cell fraction (not recorded which). The rearrangement links TRBV5-1 to TRBJ1-4; maybe TRBD1 (6 bases). CDR3 DNA: TGCGCCAGCAGCTTGGAGGCAGCAAGGGGGGAAAAACTGTTTTTT. Translated, it gives CASSLEAARGEKLFF.